These T cell receptor beta chains were read from a single sample in a study of regulatory T cells in long-lasting Graves disease. TCRdb processed the multiplex PCR reads anew with MiXCR; each CDR3 protein has one entry. The table has roughly 420,000 distinct CDR3 sequences, roughly a sixth seen once. Material: peripheral blood mononuclear cells (PBMCs), obtained at new diagnosis, from a patient treated with antithyroid drugs. Receptor source: a female donor with Graves disease. Both conserved end residues are part of each CDR3. Fields, in order: V gene, J gene, clone size, D gene, CDR3 DNA, CDR3 protein. The D gene is left open where the match is weak. The size entry is marked missing in some rows and otherwise reads once, few, many or a size class.

>TRBV5-1|TRBJ2-1|many|NA
TGCGCCAGCAGCTTGGCCTTAAGCTATGAGCAGTTCTTC
CASSLALSYEQFF
>TRBV20-1|TRBJ2-1|many|NA
TGCAGTGCTAGATATAATGAGCAGTTCTTC
CSARYNEQFF
>TRBV7-8|TRBJ2-7|many|TRBD1
TGTGCCAGCAGCCCTACAGGGGCAGGGACCTACGAGCAGTACTTC
CASSPTGAGTYEQYF
>TRBV20-1|TRBJ1-5|NA|NA
TGCAGTGCTAGCTCGGGGGAGGGGGTAAATCAGCCCCAGCATTTT
CSASSGEGVNQPQHF
>TRBV2|TRBJ1-3|few|TRBD1
TGTGCCAGCACAACAGGGGGAGGAAACACCATATATTTT
CASTTGGGNTIYF
>TRBV27|TRBJ2-1|NA|NA
TGTGCCAGCCAGCGTGAACGTGACAGGCTAATTAACGAGCAGTTCTTC
CASQRERDRLINEQFF
>TRBV7-2|TRBJ1-5|many|NA
TGTGCCAGCAGCACTACGGGGACCAGCAATCAGCCCCAGCATTTT
CASSTTGTSNQPQHF
>TRBV6-1|TRBJ2-2|few|NA
TGTGCCAGCCGGACCTTTTCCCTCGCCGGGGAGCTGTTTTTT
CASRTFSLAGELFF
>TRBV7-9|TRBJ2-2|NA|TRBD1
TGTGCCAGCAGCCCGCGGACAGGGCTCAACACCGGGGAGCTGTTTTTT
CASSPRTGLNTGELFF
>TRBV5-1|TRBJ2-7|few|TRBD1
TGCGCCAGCAGCAAGACAGGGCTGGGGACCATCTACGAGCAGTACTTC
CASSKTGLGTIYEQYF
>TRBV28|TRBJ2-1|many|TRBD1
TGTGCCAGCAGTTCGACAGGGATCCCCGCGGTGTGGGAGCAGTTCTTC
CASSSTGIPAVWEQFF
>TRBV18|TRBJ1-1|many|TRBD1
TGTGCCAGCTCGGGACAGGGAACGGCTGAAGCTTTCTTT
CASSGQGTAEAFF
>TRBV2|TRBJ2-2|many|TRBD1
TGTGCCAGCAGCCAGTTGGGACAGGGAGGCACCGGGGAGCTGTTTTTT
CASSQLGQGGTGELFF
>TRBV7-2|TRBJ2-3|many|TRBD1
TGTGCCAGCAGCTGGAAACAGGGGAAGGATACGCAGTATTTT
CASSWKQGKDTQYF
>TRBV7-2|TRBJ1-4|many|TRBD1
TGTGCCAGCAGCGTACGTACAGGGGGCAATAATGAAAAACTGTTTTTT
CASSVRTGGNNEKLFF
>TRBV11-2|TRBJ2-3|many|TRBD2
TGTGCCAGCAGCTTGAACGGGAGGGGGACAGATACGCAGTATTTT
CASSLNGRGTDTQYF
>TRBV9|TRBJ2-5|many|TRBD1
TGTGCCAGCAGCGTAGTTGGACAGGATCAAGAGACCCAGTACTTC
CASSVVGQDQETQYF
>TRBV29-1|TRBJ1-1|few|NA
TGCAGCGTTGAGTCAGGTATGAACACTGAAGCTTTCTTT
CSVESGMNTEAFF
>TRBV4-1|TRBJ2-1|many|NA
TGCGCCAGCAGCCAAGAGGTTGATGAGCAGTTCTTC
CASSQEVDEQFF
>TRBV6-1|TRBJ2-2|NA|NA
TGTGCCAGCAGTGCCGACAGCGAGAACACCGGGGAGCTGTTTTTT
CASSADSENTGELFF
>TRBV4-3|TRBJ1-6|many|NA
TGCGCCAGCAGCCAAAACGGGCAAAATAATAATTCACCCCTCCACTTT
CASSQNGQNNNSPLHF
>TRBV11-2|TRBJ2-3|many|NA
TGTGCCAGCAGTCCAGGTCTCTCAGATACGCAGTATTTT
CASSPGLSDTQYF
>TRBV5-5|TRBJ2-3|many|TRBD1
TGTGCCAGCAGCGAATTGGACAGGGTGGAAGATACGCAGTATTTT
CASSELDRVEDTQYF
>TRBV7-2|TRBJ1-5|NA|TRBD1
TGTGCCAGCTCACCACAGGGGAGCTATCAGCCCCAGCATTTT
CASSPQGSYQPQHF
>TRBV6-5|TRBJ2-1|many|TRBD2
TGTGCCAGCAGTTCACCTCCCAACCTAAGGACTAGCGGGGGGGGAACCTACAATGAGCAGTTCTTC
CASSSPPNLRTSGGGTYNEQFF
>TRBV2|TRBJ1-5|many|NA
TGTGCCAGCAGTGAGGGGTACAATCAGCCCCAGCATTTT
CASSEGYNQPQHF
>TRBV27|TRBJ2-7|many|TRBD1
TGTGCCAGCAGTGATGGACAGGGCGTCGAGCAGTACTTC
CASSDGQGVEQYF
>TRBV5-1|TRBJ1-2|many|NA
TGCGCCAGCAGCTTGGATACAGGCGCGAACTATGGCTACACCTTC
CASSLDTGANYGYTF
>TRBV20-1|TRBJ2-7|many|NA
TGCAGTGCTAGCACGCGGGCCTTACTTTCCTACGAGCAGTACTTC
CSASTRALLSYEQYF
>TRBV20-1|TRBJ2-1|many|NA
TGCAGTGCCCGGGACTTGGCGCTAAGCTCCTACAATGAGCAGTTCTTC
CSARDLALSSYNEQFF
>TRBV4-1|TRBJ2-7|many|NA
TGCGCCAGCAGCCAAAGCCCAGACTACGAGCAGTACTTC
CASSQSPDYEQYF
>TRBV9|TRBJ1-2|many|NA
TGTGCCAGCAGCGTAGAGGCGGGTCGCTCCTATGGCTACACCTTC
CASSVEAGRSYGYTF
>TRBV20-1|TRBJ2-7|many|TRBD2
TGCAGTGCTAGAACACGTACGTTGGACGGGAGGGCCCCCTACGAGCAGTACTTC
CSARTRTLDGRAPYEQYF
>TRBV7-6|TRBJ1-5|many|NA
TGTGCCAGCAGCTACGCCATCTCAGGGATTCCCCAGCATTTT
CASSYAISGIPQHF
>TRBV12-3/TRBV12-4|TRBJ1-4|many|NA
TGTGCCAGCAGTTTAACAGGGTTCGGTGAAAAACTGTTTTTT
CASSLTGFGEKLFF
>TRBV20-1|TRBJ2-7|NA|TRBD1
TGCAGTGCCCCCGGACAGGGGGTTGGCGAGCAGTACTTC
CSAPGQGVGEQYF
>TRBV28|TRBJ1-5|many|NA
TGTGCCAGCAGTGGGGAAAGCAATCAGCCCCAGCATTTT
CASSGESNQPQHF
>TRBV20-1|TRBJ2-7|many|TRBD2
TGCAGTGCTAGAGGCTCTAGCGGGGGGACCATCGAGCAGTACTTC
CSARGSSGGTIEQYF
>TRBV3-1|TRBJ2-1|many|NA
TGTGCCAGCAGCTACGACGACAGGATTGGTCAGCAGTTCTTC
CASSYDDRIGQQFF
>TRBV20-1|TRBJ2-1|NA|TRBD2
TGCAGTGCTAGAGATCGGATACAAGGCGGGAGGGCCGACAATGAGCAGTTCTTC
CSARDRIQGGRADNEQFF
>TRBV6-1|TRBJ2-6|many|TRBD1
TGTGCCAGCATAAAGGGACAGACCTTACTTGGGGCCAACGTCCTGACTTTC
CASIKGQTLLGANVLTF
>TRBV5-1|TRBJ2-7|once|NA
TGCGCCAGCAGCTTGGGCCAACTTGTCGACGAGCAGTACTTC
CASSLGQLVDEQYF
>TRBV11-2|TRBJ2-7|many|TRBD1
TGTGCCAGCAGCCGAGGACAGGGCTACGAGCAGTACTTC
CASSRGQGYEQYF
>TRBV5-4|TRBJ1-2|NA|TRBD1
TGTGCCAGCAGCTTTGTTCGGGACAGCTATGGCTACACCTTC
CASSFVRDSYGYTF
>TRBV6-2/TRBV6-3|TRBJ1-1|many|NA
TGTGCCAGCAGTGAAATAGATAACACTGAAGCTTTCTTT
CASSEIDNTEAFF
>TRBV5-1|TRBJ1-6|many|TRBD1
TGCGCCAGCAGTCAGGGACAGCTCGATTCACCCCTCCACTTT
CASSQGQLDSPLHF
>TRBV20-1|TRBJ2-7|NA|TRBD1
TGCAGTGCTCGAGAGGACAGGGGGATTAGAAAGCAGTACTTC
CSAREDRGIRKQYF
>TRBV28|TRBJ1-1|many|NA
TGTGCCAGCCGAAGACAGGCCAACGGGTACACTGAAGCTTTCTTT
CASRRQANGYTEAFF
>TRBV20-1|TRBJ2-3|many|TRBD2
TGCAGTGCTAGAGTCGGGAGGACCACAGATACGCAGTATTTT
CSARVGRTTDTQYF
>TRBV5-6|TRBJ2-3|many|TRBD1
TGTGCCAGCAGCTGGACAGGGGGCACAGATACGCAGTATTTT
CASSWTGGTDTQYF
>TRBV20-1|TRBJ2-1|few|TRBD1
TGCAGTGCTAAGGACAGGGGACAATCCAATGAGCAGTCCTTC
CSAKDRGQSNEQSF
>TRBV27|TRBJ2-1|NA|TRBD2
TGTGCCAGCAGCCAAACGTGGGGGGGCGGGGGTAGCGGGGGGCGCCGTTATGAGCAGTTCTTC
CASSQTWGGGGSGGRRYEQFF
>TRBV24-1|TRBJ2-7|few|TRBD1
TGTGCCCCACGAGGGATTTCCGGGACAGGGGGCTTTTGCTACGAGCAGTACTTC
CAPRGISGTGGFCYEQYF
>TRBV10-3|TRBJ2-7|many|TRBD1
TGTGCCATCGGGCCCCAGGGGGCCCACGAGCAGTACTTC
CAIGPQGAHEQYF
>TRBV4-1|TRBJ2-7|few|NA
TGCGCCAGCAGCCCCAAAGGGATACGGGGACTTTACGAGCAGTACTTC
CASSPKGIRGLYEQYF
>TRBV7-2|TRBJ2-7|NA|NA
TGTGCCAGCAGCTTAGGGCAAGGGAACTCCTACGAGCAGTACTTC
CASSLGQGNSYEQYF
>TRBV6-1|TRBJ2-7|many|NA
TGTGCCAGCAGTAGTACGGACACCTCCTACGAGCAGTACTTC
CASSSTDTSYEQYF
>TRBV27|TRBJ1-2|NA|NA
TGTGCCAGCAGTCTCGACAGGCGCTTCGGTGGCTACACCTTC
CASSLDRRFGGYTF
>TRBV13|TRBJ2-5|NA|NA
TGTGCCAGCAGCTTAAGTGGTGGGACAGAGACCCAGTACTTC
CASSLSGGTETQYF